This note documents a single T cell receptor (beta chain) sequence. The antigen remains unidentified. This entry comes from a study of T cell responses to AZD1222 COVID-19 vaccine. Only in-frame clones appear in the TCRdb table, and some are missing; sequencing was by immunoSEQ multiplex PCR. This repertoire shows about 190,000 clones, approximately 90% found once; its top ten account for over 0.75%. The ends lost 8 bases at V and 15 bases at J; junction bases unmatched: 11. The CDR3 has 12 amino acids. Findings and limits, study-wide: Spike-spanning, vaccine-associated CD4 TCRs were dominant at 160-218 and 743-854. Reportedly, close to half of spike-specific TCRs are directed against unmutated variant regions.

The chain carries TRBV12-3 or TRBV12-4 and TRBJ2-1; the match to TRBD2 covers 9 bases. The sample here was peripheral blood, taken on day 0 of AZD1222 vaccination. The clonotype comes from an adult in good health. CDR3 nucleotide sequence: TGTGCCAGCGGGTTACAGCGGGAGGCCCCGTTCTTC. The encoded protein is CASGLQREAPFF.